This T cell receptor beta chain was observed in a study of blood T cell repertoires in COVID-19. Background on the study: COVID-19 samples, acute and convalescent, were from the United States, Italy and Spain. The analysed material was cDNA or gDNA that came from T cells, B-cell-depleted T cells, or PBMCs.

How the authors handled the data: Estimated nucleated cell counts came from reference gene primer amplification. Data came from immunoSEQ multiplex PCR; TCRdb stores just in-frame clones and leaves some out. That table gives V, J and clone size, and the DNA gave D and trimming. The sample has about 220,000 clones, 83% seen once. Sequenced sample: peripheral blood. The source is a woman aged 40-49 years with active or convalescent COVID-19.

The CDR3 reads CASSIWGGITEAFF. CDR3 coding DNA: TGTGCCAGCAGCATATGGGGGGGGATCACTGAAGCTTTCTTT. This chain joins TRBV28 and TRBJ1-1, with D maybe TRBD1 (5 bases). V lost 6 bases, J lost 4 bases, and 15 bases lay in between. The CDR3 consists of 14 residues. Germline V gene data show CDR1 as MDHEN and CDR2 as SYDVKM.